This is a list of T cell receptor beta chains from one sample in a study of blood T cell repertoires in COVID-19. Sequenced by immunoSEQ multiplex PCR; TCRdb stores in-frame clones only, minus some. The table has around 370,000 clones, approximately 87% seen once. Sequencing was carried out using peripheral blood. These TCRs come from a woman aged 45-65 years with COVID-19, enrolled during active disease. The CDR3 runs from the conserved cysteine through the conserved F or W. D genes are given only for firm matches. Expanded clones get a size class; other rows say once, few or many, or leave the size out.

>TRBJ1-5|NA|TRBV7-3|NA
TGTGCCAGCAGCGCACAGGTCTATCAGCCCCAGCATTTT
CASSAQVYQPQHF
>TRBJ2-2|NA|TRBV2|TRBD1
TGTGCCACCCGACAGGGGGCCCTTTCGAACACCGGGGAGCTGTTTTTT
CATRQGALSNTGELFF
>TRBJ2-2|NA|TRBV5-1|TRBD1
TGCGCCAGCAGCACGGGACAGATAGAAACCGGGGAGCTGTTTTTT
CASSTGQIETGELFF
>TRBJ1-6|NA|TRBV18|TRBD1
TGTGCCAGCTCACCGGGGACAGGGGGTAATTCACCCCTCCACTTT
CASSPGTGGNSPLHF
>TRBJ1-4|NA|TRBV20-1|NA
TGCAGTGCTAGTCCTCGCAGGGTAGCGGGAGAAAAACTGTTTTTT
CSASPRRVAGEKLFF
>TRBJ1-2|NA|TRBV19|NA
TGTGCCAGTGGGGCGTGGGATGGCTACACCTTC
CASGAWDGYTF
>TRBJ2-1|NA|TRBV11-3|NA
TGTGCCAGCAGCTCAGGGGCTCAGAGGAATGAGCAGTTCTTC
CASSSGAQRNEQFF
>TRBJ2-7|NA|TRBV19|TRBD2
TGTGCCAGTAGTGATCGGGAGGGCTACGAGCAGTACTTC
CASSDREGYEQYF
>TRBJ1-1|NA|TRBV18|NA
TGTGCCAGCTCAGCAGGATTCTGGAACACTGAAGCTTTCTTT
CASSAGFWNTEAFF
>TRBJ1-2|NA|TRBV11-2|TRBD1
TGTGCCAGCAGGTCAAAAGGACAGGGGGAAGACTATGGCTACACCTTC
CASRSKGQGEDYGYTF
>TRBJ1-6|NA|TRBV27|NA
TGTGCCACCTGGCCCCTGGGAGGGGCTAATTCACCCCTCCACTTT
CATWPLGGANSPLHF
>TRBJ1-5|once|TRBV25-1|TRBD1
TGTGCCAGCAGTGCAACAGGGGGAAATCAGCCCCAGCATTTT
CASSATGGNQPQHF
>TRBJ2-1|NA|TRBV10-3|TRBD2
TGTGCCATCAGTGTGGCGCTAGCGGCCTCCTACAATGAGCAGTTCTTC
CAISVALAASYNEQFF
>TRBJ2-7|few|TRBV27|NA
TGTGCCAGCAGTTTCCGCTTCAGGGGACCCTCCTACGAGCAGTACTTC
CASSFRFRGPSYEQYF
>TRBJ2-1|NA|TRBV4-3|TRBD1
TGCGCCAGCGCGAGGGACAGCTCCTACAATGAGCAGTTCTTC
CASARDSSYNEQFF
>TRBJ2-7|NA|TRBV7-8|TRBD2
TGTGCCAGCGTCCCAGGCGGACAGCACCTCGGGAGGGACTTC
CASVPGGQHLGRDF
>TRBJ1-2|NA|TRBV18|TRBD1
TGTGCCAGCTCACTAATGACAGGGGGCGATGGCTACACCTTC
CASSLMTGGDGYTF
>TRBJ1-4|NA|TRBV7-8|NA
TGTGCCAGCAGCTTAGGGAGGAAACCAACTAATGAAAAACTGTTTTTT
CASSLGRKPTNEKLFF
>TRBJ2-1|NA|TRBV7-3|NA
TGTGCCAGCAGCTTAGCGCGAGCTCCCTCGGGGGAGCAGTTCTTC
CASSLARAPSGEQFF
>TRBJ1-3|NA|TRBV9|NA
TGTGCCAGCAGCGTAGGGAGGGAATCAGGAAACACCATATATTTT
CASSVGRESGNTIYF
>TRBJ2-2|NA|TRBV5-1|NA
TGCGCCAGCAGCTTCCTTACAAGGAACACCGGGGAGCTGTTTTTT
CASSFLTRNTGELFF
>TRBJ2-3|NA|TRBV6-6|TRBD2
TGTGCCAGCAGTCCAGGTGTAGCGGGAGGAGGAGATACGCAGTATTTT
CASSPGVAGGGDTQYF